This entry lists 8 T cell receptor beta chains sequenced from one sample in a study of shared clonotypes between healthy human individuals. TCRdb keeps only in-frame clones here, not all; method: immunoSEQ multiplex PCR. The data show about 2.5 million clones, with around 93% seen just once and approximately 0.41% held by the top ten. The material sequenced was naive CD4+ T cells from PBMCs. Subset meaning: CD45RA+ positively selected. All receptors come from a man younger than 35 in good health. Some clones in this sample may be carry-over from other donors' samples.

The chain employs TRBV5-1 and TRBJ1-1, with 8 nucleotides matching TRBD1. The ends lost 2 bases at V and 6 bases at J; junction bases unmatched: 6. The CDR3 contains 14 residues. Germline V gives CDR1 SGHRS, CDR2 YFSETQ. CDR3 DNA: TGCGCCAGCAGCTTATCGGGACAGGCCTCTGAAGCTTTCTTT. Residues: CASSLSGQASEAFF.

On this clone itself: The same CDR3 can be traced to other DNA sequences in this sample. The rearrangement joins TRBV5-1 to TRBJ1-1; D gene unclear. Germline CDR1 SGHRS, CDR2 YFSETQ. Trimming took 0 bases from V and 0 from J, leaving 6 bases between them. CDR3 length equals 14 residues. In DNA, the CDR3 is TGCGCCAGCAGCTTGGTTCCGGTGAACACTGAAGCTTTCTTT. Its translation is CASSLVPVNTEAFF.

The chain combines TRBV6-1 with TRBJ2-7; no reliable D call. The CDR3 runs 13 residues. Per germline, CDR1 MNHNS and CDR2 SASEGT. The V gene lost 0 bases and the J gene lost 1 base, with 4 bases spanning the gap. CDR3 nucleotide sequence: TGTGCCAGCAGTGAAGCGGTTTCCTACGAGCAGTACTTC. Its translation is CASSEAVSYEQYF.

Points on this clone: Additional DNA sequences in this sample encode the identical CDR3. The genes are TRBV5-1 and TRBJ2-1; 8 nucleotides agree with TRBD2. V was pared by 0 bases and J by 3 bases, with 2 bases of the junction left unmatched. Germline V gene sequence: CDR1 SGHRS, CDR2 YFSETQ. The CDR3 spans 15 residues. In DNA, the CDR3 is TGCGCCAGCAGCTTGGGTCTAGCGGGCTACAATGAGCAGTTCTTC. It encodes CASSLGLAGYNEQFF. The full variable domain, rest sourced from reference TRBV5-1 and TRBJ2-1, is KAGVTQTPRYLIKTRGQQVTLSCSPISGHRSVSWYQQTPGQGLQFLFEYFSETQRNKGNFPGRFSGRQFSNSRSEMNVSTLELGDSALYLCASSLGLAGYNEQFFGPGTRLTVL.

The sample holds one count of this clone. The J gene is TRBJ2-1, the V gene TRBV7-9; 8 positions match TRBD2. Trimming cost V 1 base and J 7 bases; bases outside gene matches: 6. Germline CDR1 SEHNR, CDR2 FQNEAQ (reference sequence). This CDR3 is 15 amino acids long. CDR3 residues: CASSLVGTRGNEQFF. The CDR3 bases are TGTGCCAGCAGCTTAGTTGGGACTAGGGGGAATGAGCAGTTCTTC.

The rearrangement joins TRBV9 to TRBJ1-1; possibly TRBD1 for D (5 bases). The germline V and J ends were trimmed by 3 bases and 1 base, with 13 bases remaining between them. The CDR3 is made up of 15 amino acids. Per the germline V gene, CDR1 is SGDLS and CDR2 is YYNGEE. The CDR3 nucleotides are TGTGCCAGCAGCGGGGAAGGGACCGCGAACACTGAAGCTTTCTTT. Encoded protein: CASSGEGTANTEAFF.

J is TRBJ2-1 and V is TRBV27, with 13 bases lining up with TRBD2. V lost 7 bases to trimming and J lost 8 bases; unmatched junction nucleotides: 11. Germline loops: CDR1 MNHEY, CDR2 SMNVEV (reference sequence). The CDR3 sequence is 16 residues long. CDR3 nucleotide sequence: TGTGCCAGCACCCAGAGGGGACTAGCGGGATGGGATGAGCAGTTCTTC. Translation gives CASTQRGLAGWDEQFF.

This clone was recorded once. Written as DNA, the CDR3 is TGCGCCAGCAGCCACCTATTCCGGGACAGCACCTACGAGCAGTACTTC. It codes for CASSHLFRDSTYEQYF. The chain carries TRBV4-1 and TRBJ2-7, with 7 nucleotides matching TRBD1. The CDR3 covers 16 residues. Germline V CDR1 and CDR2: MGHRA, YSYEKL. Trimming removed 3 bases from V and 2 bases from J; junction bases left unmatched: 10.